The 25 T cell receptor beta chains presented below share a single source sample, sequenced in a study of a mutant IDH1 vaccine in newly diagnosed glioma. Which antigens these TCRs recognize remains unknown. Some clones are missing from TCRdb's copy, which holds only in-frame ones; the method was immunoSEQ multiplex PCR. Of around 85,000 clones listed, around 85% are singletons. Time point indicated: week 23, last vaccination. Each dose delivered 300 ug of mutant IDH1 20-mer peptide subcutaneously with imiquimod. The sequencing here drew on PBMCs, taken from a glioma patient whose treatment included an IDH1 peptide vaccine. The source is a man aged 25-45 years with glioma. Some clones in this sample may be carry-over from other donors' samples.

The CDR3 DNA follows: TGTGCCAGCAGCTACTTACAGGGGGCCCTATTCTTC. Protein product: CASSYLQGALFF. This sequence joins TRBV7-9 and TRBJ2-1; 9 nucleotides line up with TRBD1. V lost 4 bases, J lost 16 bases, and 8 bases stayed unmatched. Germline CDR1 reads SEHNR; CDR2 reads FQNEAQ (reference sequence). This CDR3 is 12 amino acids long.

This rearrangement joins TRBV4-3 to TRBJ2-2, with a tentative D call TRBD1 (5 bases). The CDR3 covers 16 residues. Between the trimmed V and J ends, which lost 2 bases and 2 bases, there was a span of 12 bases. Per germline, CDR1 LGHNA and CDR2 YSLEER. CDR3 protein: CASSQQGPLNTGELFF. The CDR3 DNA follows: TGCGCCAGCAGCCAACAGGGTCCTTTAAACACCGGGGAGCTGTTTTTT.

This chain links TRBV14 with TRBJ2-1; D unclear. Deletions cut 4 bases from V and 0 bases from J, with 13 bases between. CDR3 length equals 16 residues. Germline loops: CDR1 SGHDN, CDR2 FVKESK. The CDR3 region has the DNA TGTGCCAGCAGCCCCCTGGGCGGATACTCCTACAATGAGCAGTTCTTC. This sequence encodes CASSPLGGYSYNEQFF. The full variable domain, its missing parts supplied by reference TRBV14 and TRBJ2-1, is EAGVTQFPSHSVIEKGQTVTLRCDPISGHDNLYWYRRVMGKEIKFLLHFVKESKQDESGMPNNRFLAERTGGTYSTLKVQPAELEDSGVYFCASSPLGGYSYNEQFFGPGTRLTVL.

The V and J genes are TRBV11-3 and TRBJ2-1, with D possibly called TRBD1 or TRBD2 (6 bases each). Trimming took off 3 bases at V and 4 bases at J, with 13 bases between the two ends. The CDR3 runs to 15 residues. From germline, CDR1 is SGHNT and CDR2 YENEEA. The CDR3 protein is CASSFRGDRYNEQFF. The CDR3 coding sequence is TGTGCCAGCAGCTTTAGGGGGGACCGTTACAATGAGCAGTTCTTC.

This rearrangement joins TRBV30 to TRBJ2-3; possibly TRBD1 or TRBD2 for D (5 bases each). Germline V gene data show CDR1 as GTSNPN and CDR2 as SVGIG (reference sequence). The V and J ends lost 2 bases and 4 bases respectively, with 13 bases between them. This CDR3 contains 14 residues. Here the CDR3 reads CAWSNGEGPDTQYF. DNA of the CDR3: TGTGCCTGGAGTAACGGTGAGGGGCCAGATACGCAGTATTTT.

The chain recombines TRBV12-2 with TRBJ1-5. TRBV12-2 is labeled a pseudogene. There are 17 residues in the CDR3. The CDR3 bases are TGTGCAAGTCGCTTGGAGCTACGGGGGCGGGTCGTCCAGCCCCAGCATTTT. Its protein product is CASRLELRGRVVQPQHF.

The rearrangement links TRBV7-9 to TRBJ2-1; 8 nucleotides line up with TRBD2. The CDR3 consists of 15 residues. After removal of 5 bases from V and 10 bases from J, the junction contained 13 bases not matched to a gene. Germline V gives CDR1 SEHNR, CDR2 FQNEAQ (reference sequence). CDR3 coding DNA: TGTGCCAGCAGCCCGCATGCGGGGGGCCTTTGGGAGCAGTTCTTC. Its translation is CASSPHAGGLWEQFF.

This clone has a single count. CDR3 nucleotide sequence: TGTGCCAGCAGTCTACGGACTCGCATCCACGAGCAGTACTTC. Its protein is CASSLRTRIHEQYF. J is TRBJ2-7 and V is TRBV28; tentatively, D is TRBD2 (5 bases). The CDR3 length is 14 residues. Trimming removed 5 bases at V and 5 bases at J, with 16 bases between. Germline V lookup: CDR1 MDHEN, CDR2 SYDVKM.

In its sample, this clone was seen once. The chain carries TRBV28 and TRBJ1-1; D may be TRBD1 (6 bases). The CDR3 length is 15 residues. Germline lookup yields CDR1 MDHEN and CDR2 SYDVKM. Trimming took 3 bases from V and 6 from J, leaving 17 bases between them. CDR3 in DNA: TGTGCCAGCAGTTTCAGGGGTCCCCGGTCCGCTGAAGCTTTCTTT. As protein: CASSFRGPRSAEAFF.

The V call is TRBV29-1, the J call TRBJ2-3, with a possible D match to TRBD1 (6 bases). Trimming took off 5 bases at V and 3 bases at J, with 15 bases between the two ends. This CDR3 spans 14 amino acids. Germline values: CDR1 SQVTM, CDR2 ANQGSEA. This CDR3 reads CSVSFQGQTDTQYF. In DNA form, the CDR3 reads TGCAGCGTTTCTTTTCAGGGGCAGACAGATACGCAGTATTTT.

This sequence joins TRBV15 and TRBJ2-1; 9 bases line up with TRBD1. The CDR3 runs to 16 residues. V shed 4 bases, J shed 4 bases, and the junction held 8 bases outside the gene matches. Germline CDR1 reads LNHNV; CDR2 reads YYDKDF (reference sequence). The CDR3 here is CATSNGRTGVYNEQFF. The CDR3 bases are TGTGCCACCAGCAACGGCAGGACAGGGGTTTACAATGAGCAGTTCTTC.

The genes are TRBV5-1 and TRBJ2-5; D may be TRBD2 (6 bases). The germline gives CDR1 SGHRS, CDR2 YFSETQ. The CDR3 covers 16 residues. Deletions cut 6 bases from V and 5 bases from J, with 23 bases between. CDR3 protein: CASIPLPGVGFETQYF. The CDR3 DNA follows: TGCGCCAGCATCCCCTTGCCGGGAGTGGGATTCGAGACCCAGTACTTC.

This clone was counted between two and nine times. Other DNA sequences within the sample encode an identical CDR3. The chain is built from TRBV5-5 and TRBJ2-3; D is unclear. Germline V CDR1 and CDR2: SGHKS, YYEKEE (reference sequence). The CDR3 totals 13 residues. V was cut by 0 bases and J by 1 base, with 3 bases left in between. The CDR3: CASSLEGTDTQYF. The CDR3 bases are TGTGCCAGCAGCTTGGAGGGCACAGATACGCAGTATTTT.

This chain connects TRBV15 to TRBJ1-1; no clear D gene. V was cut by 0 bases and J by 3 bases, with 14 bases left in between. Germline V gene data show CDR1 as LNHNV and CDR2 as YYDKDF (reference sequence). CDR3 size: 16 residues. The CDR3 bases are TGTGCCACCAGCAGAGATGTTTTTTCGGGGTACACTGAAGCTTTCTTT. This encodes CATSRDVFSGYTEAFF.

This clone was counted between two and nine times. CDR3 in amino acids: CASSGPGGGDTGELFF. In nucleotides, the CDR3 is TGTGCCAGCAGTGGACCAGGGGGAGGTGACACCGGGGAGCTGTTTTTT. V usage is TRBV6-1 and J usage is TRBJ2-2, with D possibly being TRBD1 (7 bases). V was cut by 4 bases and J by 3 bases, with 15 bases left in between. CDR3 length equals 16 residues. The V gene's germline CDR1 is MNHNS and CDR2 SASEGT.

A few counts support this clone. The chain employs TRBV30 and TRBJ1-5; D not resolved. The CDR3 spans 13 residues. Per germline, CDR1 GTSNPN and CDR2 SVGIG (reference sequence). The V end was cut by 1 base, the J end by 3 bases, with 7 bases between. The CDR3 sequence: CAWSGGPNQPQHF. The CDR3 DNA reads as TGTGCCTGGAGTGGAGGGCCCAATCAGCCCCAGCATTTT. Using reference TRBV30 and TRBJ1-5 for the parts outside the CDR3, the full variable domain is SQTIHQWPATLVQPVGSPLSLECTVEGTSNPNLYWYRQAAGRGLQLLFYSVGIGQISSEVPQNLSASRPQDRQFILSSKKLLLSDSGFYLCAWSGGPNQPQHFGDGTRLSIL.

This chain connects TRBV5-6 to TRBJ1-2, with 9 bases identical to TRBD1. V was clipped by 4 bases and J by 8 bases; unmatched bases: 9. The germline CDR1 and CDR2 sequences are SGHDT and YYEEEE. CDR3 length: 14 residues. The CDR3 sequence: CASSPDRGIGGYTF. The DNA of the CDR3 is TGTGCCAGCAGCCCGGACAGGGGCATTGGGGGCTACACCTTC.

V gene TRBV28 combines with J gene TRBJ2-1; 9 nucleotides line up with TRBD1. The V gene end was trimmed by 5 bases and the J gene end by 6 bases; junction bases not matched to a gene: 8. Per germline, CDR1 MDHEN and CDR2 SYDVKM. The CDR3 has 15 residues. The CDR3 region has the DNA TGTGCCAGCAGTCCCCGGGACAGGGTTCCCAATGAGCAGTTCTTC. The encoded protein is CASSPRDRVPNEQFF.

As concerns this clone: This may stem from a read error, because a much larger clone lies one nucleotide away. The same CDR3 can be traced to other DNA sequences in this sample. The CDR3 sequence is CAWSVQGPETQYF. The DNA for the CDR3 is TGTGCCTGGAGTGTACAAGGGCCAGAGACCCAGTACTTC. J is TRBJ2-5 and V is TRBV30, with D hard to call. Germline V gene sequence: CDR1 GTSNPN, CDR2 SVGIG (reference sequence). CDR3 length equals 13 residues. Trimming left V 0 bases short and J 4 bases short, with 9 bases between.

Of note for this clone: In the same sample, other DNA sequences code for this CDR3. The chain joins TRBV12-5 to TRBJ1-1; the match to TRBD1 covers 9 bases. Germline trimming cut 4 bases from V and 4 bases from J; bases unmatched to any gene: 7. From germline, CDR1 is LGHNT and CDR2 FRNRAP. The length of the CDR3 is 15 residues. CDR3 nucleotide sequence: TGTGCTAGTGGTTCGCCGGGACAGGGTAGCACTGAAGCTTTCTTT. Amino acids: CASGSPGQGSTEAFF.

This chain connects TRBV7-2 to TRBJ2-1; D is unclear. V was shortened by 5 bases and J by 1 base, with 15 bases between the two germline ends. The CDR3 loop spans 16 amino acids. Per germline, CDR1 SGHTA and CDR2 FQGNSA. The CDR3 sequence is CASSKTLASSYNEQFF. Written as DNA, the CDR3 is TGTGCCAGCAGCAAGACCCTTGCGAGTTCCTACAATGAGCAGTTCTTC. The complete variable domain, with remaining parts taken from reference TRBV7-2 and TRBJ2-1, reads GAGVSQSPSNKVTEKGKDVELRCDPISGHTALYWYRQSLGQGLEFLIYFQGNSAPDKSGLPSDRFSAERTGGSVSTLTIQRTQQEDSAVYLCASSKTLASSYNEQFFGPGTRLTVL.

The CDR3 sequence: CASSLALDARAFF. The CDR3 DNA follows: TGCGCCAGCAGCTTGGCCTTGGACGCGAGAGCTTTCTTT. The rearrangement joins TRBV5-1 to TRBJ1-1; D gene uncertain. The CDR3 is 13 amino acids. Germline CDR1 and CDR2: SGHRS and YFSETQ. V was trimmed by 0 bases and J by 10 bases, leaving 13 bases between them. Full variable domain (missing parts from reference TRBV5-1 and TRBJ1-1): KAGVTQTPRYLIKTRGQQVTLSCSPISGHRSVSWYQQTPGQGLQFLFEYFSETQRNKGNFPGRFSGRQFSNSRSEMNVSTLELGDSALYLCASSLALDARAFFGQGTRLTVV.

The chain employs TRBV18 and TRBJ2-6; no firm D call. V dropped 2 bases and J dropped 0 bases, with 17 bases sitting between them. This CDR3 is 19 amino acids long. Per the germline V gene, CDR1 is KGHSH and CDR2 is LQKENI. As DNA, the CDR3 is TGTGCCAGCTCACCAATAATCTTGACTCCTGGCTCTGGGGCCAACGTCCTGACTTTC. Translating gives CASSPIILTPGSGANVLTF.

This chain uses TRBV7-9 with TRBJ2-7, with D hard to call. The CDR3 has 13 residues. Germline V gives CDR1 SEHNR, CDR2 FQNEAQ (reference sequence). Trimming shortened V by 1 base and J by 5 bases, and 9 bases separated the two germline ends. DNA for the CDR3: TGTGCCAGCAGCTTAGGTACGATCGACGAGCAGTACTTC. It encodes CASSLGTIDEQYF.

This rearrangement joins TRBV4-1 to TRBJ1-4, with unresolved D. V lost 1 base to trimming and J lost 5 bases, with 5 bases between them. This CDR3 comprises 13 residues. Per the germline V gene, CDR1 is MGHRA and CDR2 is YSYEKL. CDR3 DNA sequence: TGCGCCAGCAGCCAAGGACTGAATGAAAAACTGTTTTTT. This gives the protein CASSQGLNEKLFF.